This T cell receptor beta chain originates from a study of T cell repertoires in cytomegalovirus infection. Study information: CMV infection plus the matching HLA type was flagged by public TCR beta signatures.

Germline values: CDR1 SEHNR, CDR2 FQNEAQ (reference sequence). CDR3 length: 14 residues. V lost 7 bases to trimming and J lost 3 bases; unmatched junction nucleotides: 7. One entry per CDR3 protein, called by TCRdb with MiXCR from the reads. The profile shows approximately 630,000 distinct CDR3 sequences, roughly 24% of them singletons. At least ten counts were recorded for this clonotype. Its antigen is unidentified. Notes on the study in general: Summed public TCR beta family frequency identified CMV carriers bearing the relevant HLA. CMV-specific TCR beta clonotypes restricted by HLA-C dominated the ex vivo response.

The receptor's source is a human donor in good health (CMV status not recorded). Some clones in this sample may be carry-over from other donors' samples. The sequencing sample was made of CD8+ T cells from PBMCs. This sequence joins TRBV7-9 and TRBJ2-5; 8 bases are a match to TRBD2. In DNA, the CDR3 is TGTGCCAGCACCCTAAGCGGGGGAGAAGAGACCCAGTACTTC. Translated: CASTLSGGEETQYF.